This T cell receptor beta chain is from a study of OX40 agonist ivuxolimab in advanced cancers. Turning to the study itself: Partial responses were recorded for three patients, including one with hepatocellular carcinoma and two with cutaneous melanoma. The study's findings and limits: In CD8+ T cells, expanded clones were on average more numerous than in CD4+.

Profiling relied on immunoSEQ multiplex PCR, and the TCRdb table lists in-frame clones only, not all of them. The repertoire holds under 20,000 clones, with more than 65% as singletons. Blood specimens came from baseline, cycle 4 day 1, and cycle 7 day 1. This clone has only a few counts. What it recognizes is unknown. This sequence originates from an adult with an advanced solid tumor such as melanoma, head and neck, liver or kidney cancer. The source material was CD4+ or CD8+ T cells sorted from blood, sampled in a trial of the OX40 agonist ivuxolimab.

This chain's CDR3 is CASSFGQGDTF. The CDR3, as DNA: TGTGCCAGCAGCTTCGGACAGGGGGACACCTTC. The gene calls are TRBV5-6 and TRBJ1-2, with TRBD1 matching over 10 bases. Germline V lookup: CDR1 SGHDT, CDR2 YYEEEE. J was trimmed by 12 bases and V by 2 bases; bases with no gene match: 1. The CDR3 spans 11 residues.